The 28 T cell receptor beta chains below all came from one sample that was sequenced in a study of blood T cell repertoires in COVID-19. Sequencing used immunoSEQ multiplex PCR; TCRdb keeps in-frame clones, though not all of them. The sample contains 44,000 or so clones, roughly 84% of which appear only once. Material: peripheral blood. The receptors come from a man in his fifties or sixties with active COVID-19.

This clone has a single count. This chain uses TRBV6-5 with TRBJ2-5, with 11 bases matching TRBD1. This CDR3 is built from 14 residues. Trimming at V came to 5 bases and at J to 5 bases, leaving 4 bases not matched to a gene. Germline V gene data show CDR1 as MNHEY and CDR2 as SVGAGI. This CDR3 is CASSTDRGLETQYF. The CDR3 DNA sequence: TGTGCCAGCAGTACGGACAGGGGGCTTGAGACCCAGTACTTC.

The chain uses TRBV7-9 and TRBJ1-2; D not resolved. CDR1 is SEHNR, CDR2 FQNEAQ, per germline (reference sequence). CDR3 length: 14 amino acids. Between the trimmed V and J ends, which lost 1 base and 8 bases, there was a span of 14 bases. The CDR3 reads CASSLGTGMFGYTF. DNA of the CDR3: TGTGCCAGCAGCTTAGGGACGGGAATGTTCGGCTACACCTTC.

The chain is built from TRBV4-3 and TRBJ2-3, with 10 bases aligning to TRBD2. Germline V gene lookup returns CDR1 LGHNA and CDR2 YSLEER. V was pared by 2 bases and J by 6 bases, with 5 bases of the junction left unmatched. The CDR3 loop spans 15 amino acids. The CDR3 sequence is CASSQQRGGHDTQYF. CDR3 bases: TGCGCCAGCAGCCAACAGCGGGGGGGCCACGATACGCAGTATTTT.

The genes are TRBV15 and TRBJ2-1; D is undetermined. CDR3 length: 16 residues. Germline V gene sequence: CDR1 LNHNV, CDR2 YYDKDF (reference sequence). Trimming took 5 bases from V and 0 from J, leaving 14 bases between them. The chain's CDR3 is CATSSSPRSSYNEQFF. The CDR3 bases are TGTGCCACCAGCTCATCCCCCCGGAGCTCCTACAATGAGCAGTTCTTC.

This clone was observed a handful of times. The CDR3 DNA is TGTGCCAGCAGCTTATGGTGGACAGGGGCTGGTACGAACACTGAAGCTTTCTTT. This codes for CASSLWWTGAGTNTEAFF. The rearrangement links TRBV7-8 to TRBJ1-1; 9 positions agree with TRBD1. With V trimmed by 2 bases and J by 1 base, 11 bases remained unmatched. The germline V gene has CDR1 SGHVS and CDR2 FQNEAQ. The CDR3 loop spans 18 amino acids.

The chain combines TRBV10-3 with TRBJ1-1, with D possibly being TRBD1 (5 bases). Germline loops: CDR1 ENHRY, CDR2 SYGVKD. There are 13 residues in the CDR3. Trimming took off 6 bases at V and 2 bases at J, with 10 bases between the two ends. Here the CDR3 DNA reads TGTGCCATCAGCAGGGCTGGTAACACTGAAGCTTTCTTT. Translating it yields CAISRAGNTEAFF.

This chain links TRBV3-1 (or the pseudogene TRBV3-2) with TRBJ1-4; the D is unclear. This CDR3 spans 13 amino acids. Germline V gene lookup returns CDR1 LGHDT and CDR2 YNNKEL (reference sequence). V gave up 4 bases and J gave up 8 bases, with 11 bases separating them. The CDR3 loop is CASSPLSREKLFF. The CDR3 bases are TGTGCCAGCAGCCCCTTGAGCAGGGAAAAACTGTTTTTT.

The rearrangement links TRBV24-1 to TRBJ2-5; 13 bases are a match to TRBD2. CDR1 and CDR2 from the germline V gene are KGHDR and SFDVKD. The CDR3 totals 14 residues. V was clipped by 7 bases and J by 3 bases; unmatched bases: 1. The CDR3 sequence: CATRGLAGEETQYF. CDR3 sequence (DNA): TGTGCCACCAGAGGACTAGCGGGGGAAGAGACCCAGTACTTC.

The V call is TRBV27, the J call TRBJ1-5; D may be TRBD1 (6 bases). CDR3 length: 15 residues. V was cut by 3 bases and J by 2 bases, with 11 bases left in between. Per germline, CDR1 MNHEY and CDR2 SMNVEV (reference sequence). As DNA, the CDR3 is TGTGCCAGCAGTTTGACAGGTGTTGGCAATCAGCCCCAGCATTTT. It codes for CASSLTGVGNQPQHF.

In nucleotides, the CDR3 is TGTGCCAGCAGCCCAAGTAGAGGACAGGGGAACAATGAGCAGTTCTTC. Its protein product is CASSPSRGQGNNEQFF. This chain connects TRBV11-3 to TRBJ2-1, with TRBD1 matching over 9 bases. The V and J ends lost 5 bases and 5 bases, in that order; junction bases with no gene match: 10. Germline CDR1 and CDR2: SGHNT and YENEEA. The CDR3 spans 16 residues.

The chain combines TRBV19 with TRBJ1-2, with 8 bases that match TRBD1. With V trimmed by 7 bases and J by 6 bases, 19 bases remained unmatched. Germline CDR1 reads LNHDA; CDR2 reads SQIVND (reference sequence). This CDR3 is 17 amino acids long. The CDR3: CASTLQGQGAPRDGYTF. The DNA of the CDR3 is TGTGCCAGTACCCTACAGGGCCAGGGGGCTCCGAGGGATGGCTACACCTTC.

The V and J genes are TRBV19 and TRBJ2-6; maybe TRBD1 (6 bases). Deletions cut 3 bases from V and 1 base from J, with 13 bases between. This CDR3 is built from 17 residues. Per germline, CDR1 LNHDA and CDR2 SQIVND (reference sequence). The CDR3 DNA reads TGTGCCAGTAGTATCGGACAGCTCTCATCTGGGGCCAACGTCCTGACTTTC. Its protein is CASSIGQLSSGANVLTF.

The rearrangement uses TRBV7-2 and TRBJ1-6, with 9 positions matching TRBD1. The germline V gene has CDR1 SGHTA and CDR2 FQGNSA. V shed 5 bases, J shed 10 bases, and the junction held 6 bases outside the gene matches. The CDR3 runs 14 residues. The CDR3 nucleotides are TGTGCCAGCAGCCTGGGACAGGGTTACTCACCCCTCCACTTT. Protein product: CASSLGQGYSPLHF.

The CDR3 DNA is TGTGCCAGCTCACTCCAGGTTAGCAATCAGCCCCAGCATTTT. Translated: CASSLQVSNQPQHF. V and J are TRBV18 and TRBJ1-5; D remains unclear. Germline CDR1 and CDR2: KGHSH and LQKENI. V dropped 4 bases and J dropped 0 bases, with 7 bases sitting between them. There are 14 residues in the CDR3.

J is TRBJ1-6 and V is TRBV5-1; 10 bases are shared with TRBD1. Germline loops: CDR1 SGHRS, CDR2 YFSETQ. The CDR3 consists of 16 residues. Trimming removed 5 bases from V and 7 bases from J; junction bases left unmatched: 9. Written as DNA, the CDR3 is TGCGCCAGCAGTTGGACAGGGGGGTCTGAAAATTCACCCCTCCACTTT. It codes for CASSWTGGSENSPLHF.

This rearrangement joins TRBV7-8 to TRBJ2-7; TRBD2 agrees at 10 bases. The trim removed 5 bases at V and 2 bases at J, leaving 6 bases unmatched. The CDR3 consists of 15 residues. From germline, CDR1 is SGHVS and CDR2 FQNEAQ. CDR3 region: CASSPERGGPYEQYF. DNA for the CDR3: TGTGCCAGCAGCCCTGAGCGGGGGGGACCCTACGAGCAGTACTTC.

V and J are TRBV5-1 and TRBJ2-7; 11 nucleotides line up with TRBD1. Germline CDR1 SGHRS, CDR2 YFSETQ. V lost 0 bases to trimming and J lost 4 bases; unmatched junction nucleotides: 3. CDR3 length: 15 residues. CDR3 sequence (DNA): TGCGCCAGCAGCTTGGGGACAGGGGGCGCGTACGAGCAGTACTTC. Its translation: CASSLGTGGAYEQYF.

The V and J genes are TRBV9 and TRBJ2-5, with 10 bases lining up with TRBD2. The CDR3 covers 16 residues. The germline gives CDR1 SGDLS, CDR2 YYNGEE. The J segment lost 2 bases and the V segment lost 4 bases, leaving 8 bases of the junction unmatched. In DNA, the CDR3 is TGTGCCAGCAGCCCCCGATTACTAGCGGGACAAGAGACCCAGTACTTC. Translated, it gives CASSPRLLAGQETQYF.

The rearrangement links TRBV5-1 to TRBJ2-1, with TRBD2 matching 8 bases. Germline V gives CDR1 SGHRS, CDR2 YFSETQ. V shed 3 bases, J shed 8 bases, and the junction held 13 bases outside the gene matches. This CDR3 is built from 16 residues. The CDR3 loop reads CASSWVAGPAGDEQFF. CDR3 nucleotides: TGCGCCAGCAGCTGGGTAGCGGGGCCGGCGGGCGATGAGCAGTTCTTC.

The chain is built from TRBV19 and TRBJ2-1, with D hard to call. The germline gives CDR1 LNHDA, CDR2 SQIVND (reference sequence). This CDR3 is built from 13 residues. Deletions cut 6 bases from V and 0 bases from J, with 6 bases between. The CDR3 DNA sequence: TGTGCCAGTAGCTGGAGCTCCTACAATGAGCAGTTCTTC. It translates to CASSWSSYNEQFF.

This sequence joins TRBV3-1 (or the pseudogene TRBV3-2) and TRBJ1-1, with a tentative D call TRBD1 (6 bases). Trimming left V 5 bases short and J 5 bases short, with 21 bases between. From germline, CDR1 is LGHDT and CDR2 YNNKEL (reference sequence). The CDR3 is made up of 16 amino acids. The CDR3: CASSKHQLGAGTEAFF. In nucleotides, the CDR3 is TGTGCCAGCAGCAAACACCAATTGGGGGCTGGGACTGAAGCTTTCTTT.

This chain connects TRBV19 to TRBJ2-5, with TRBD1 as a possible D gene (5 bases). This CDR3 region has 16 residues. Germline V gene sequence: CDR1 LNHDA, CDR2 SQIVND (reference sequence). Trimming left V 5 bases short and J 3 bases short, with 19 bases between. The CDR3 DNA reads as TGTGCCAGTAGTCCTCGCCGTGGACAAGGGGAAGAGACCCAGTACTTC. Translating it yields CASSPRRGQGEETQYF.

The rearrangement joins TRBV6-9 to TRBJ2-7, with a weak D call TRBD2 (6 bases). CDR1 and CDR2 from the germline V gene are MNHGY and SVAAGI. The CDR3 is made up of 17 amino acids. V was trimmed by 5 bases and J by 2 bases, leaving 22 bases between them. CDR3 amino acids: CASSAFISGTEPYEQYF. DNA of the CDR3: TGTGCCAGCAGTGCCTTCATCTCCGGGACTGAGCCCTACGAGCAGTACTTC.

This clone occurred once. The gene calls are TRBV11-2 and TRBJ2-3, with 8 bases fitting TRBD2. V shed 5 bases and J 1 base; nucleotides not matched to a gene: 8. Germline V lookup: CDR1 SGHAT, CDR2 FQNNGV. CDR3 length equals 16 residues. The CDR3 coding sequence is TGTGCCAGCAGCCCTCCGGGACTAGTCGGCACAGATACGCAGTATTTT. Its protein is CASSPPGLVGTDTQYF.

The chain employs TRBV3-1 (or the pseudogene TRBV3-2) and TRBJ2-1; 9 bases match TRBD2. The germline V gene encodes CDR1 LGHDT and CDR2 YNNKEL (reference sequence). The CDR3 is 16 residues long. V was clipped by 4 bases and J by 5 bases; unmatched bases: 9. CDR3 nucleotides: TGTGCCAGCAGCCCCGTCCAGGCGGGGGGGAACAATGAGCAGTTCTTC. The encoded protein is CASSPVQAGGNNEQFF.

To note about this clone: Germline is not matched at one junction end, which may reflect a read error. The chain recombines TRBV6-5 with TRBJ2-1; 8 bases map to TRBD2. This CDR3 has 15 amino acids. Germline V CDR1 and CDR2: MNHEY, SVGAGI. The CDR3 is CASSYSGGGNNEQFF. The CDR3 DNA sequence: TGTGCCAGCAGCTACTCCGGCGGGGGGAACAATGAGCAGTTCTTC.

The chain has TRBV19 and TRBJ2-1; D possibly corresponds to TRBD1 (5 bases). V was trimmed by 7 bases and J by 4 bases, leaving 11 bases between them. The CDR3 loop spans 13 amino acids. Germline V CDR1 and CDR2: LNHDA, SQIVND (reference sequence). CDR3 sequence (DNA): TGTGCCAGTACCGCCTCAGGGTACAATGAGCAGTTCTTC. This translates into CASTASGYNEQFF.

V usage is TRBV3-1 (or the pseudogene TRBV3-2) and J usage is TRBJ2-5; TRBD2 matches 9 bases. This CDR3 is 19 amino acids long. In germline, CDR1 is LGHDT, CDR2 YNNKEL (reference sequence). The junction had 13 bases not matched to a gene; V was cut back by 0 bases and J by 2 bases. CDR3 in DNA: TGTGCCAGCAGCCAAGATAGGCCTAGCGGGGCATACCCGCAAGAGACCCAGTACTTC. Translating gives CASSQDRPSGAYPQETQYF.